The rows below give T cell receptor beta chains drawn from one sample of a study of identical twins. TCRdb reprocessed the 5' RACE reads with MiXCR, giving one entry per CDR3 protein. This sample has 1.5 million to 2 million distinct CDR3 sequences; about 32% occur once, and the top ten carry about 0.25%. The sequencing sample was made of cord blood. These receptors were obtained from a newborn girl in good health. CDR3s include the opening cysteine and the closing phenylalanine or tryptophan. The D gene is left open where the match is weak. Clone size is shown for a subset of rows, as once, few, many or a class of expanded clone.

size,D,V,J,DNA,CDR3
.,TRBD1,TRBV7-8,TRBJ2-3,TGTGCCAGCAGCCGCTTTGAAGTGGTCCAGGGGGCAGATACGCAGTATTTT,CASSRFEVVQGADTQYF
few,.,TRBV7-9,TRBJ1-6,TGTGCCAGCAGCTTATTCCGCGGGGCCAGCTCCTATAATTCACCCCTCCACTTT,CASSLFRGASSYNSPLHF
.,.,TRBV27,TRBJ2-1,TGTGCCAGCAGTTTAGGCGGCTACAGTGAGCAGTTCTTC,CASSLGGYSEQFF
many,.,TRBV5-1,TRBJ1-1,TGCGCCAGCAGCTTGGTGGGGTCCATGAACACTGAAGCTTTCTTT,CASSLVGSMNTEAFF
.,TRBD2,TRBV4-2,TRBJ2-2,TGTGCCAGCAGCCAGAGTCTAGCGGACACCGGGGAGCTGTTTTTT,CASSQSLADTGELFF
.,.,TRBV7-2,TRBJ2-1,TGTGCCAGCAGCTTAGGACTAGGGAGGCAGTTCTTC,CASSLGLGRQFF
.,TRBD1,TRBV29-1,TRBJ1-1,TGCAGCGTTGAATACGGGACAGGGGTTGAAGCTTTCTTT,CSVEYGTGVEAFF
once,.,TRBV3-1,TRBJ2-2,TGTGCCAGCAGCCATGGGACCAACACCGGGGAGCTGTTTTTT,CASSHGTNTGELFF
few,.,TRBV19,TRBJ1-1,TGTGCCAGTAGTATGCCAGGGCACCCGAACACTGAAGCTTTCTTT,CASSMPGHPNTEAFF
.,TRBD1,TRBV2,TRBJ1-5,TGTGCCAGCAGGCAACAGGGGCTGGGTCAGCCCCAGCATTTT,CASRQQGLGQPQHF
.,TRBD2,TRBV28,TRBJ2-7,TGTGCCAGCATGGTGGGCGGGAGGTCCTACAATGAGCAGTACTTC,CASMVGGRSYNEQYF
.,TRBD1,TRBV5-1,TRBJ2-1,TGCGCCAGCAGCTTGGTTGGGACAGGGAAAATTTGGGATAACAATGAGCAGTTCTTC,CASSLVGTGKIWDNNEQFF
.,.,TRBV5-1,TRBJ2-5,TGCGCCAGCAGCCTTGGGTCTGCGACCTACCAAGAGACCCAGTACTTC,CASSLGSATYQETQYF
few,.,TRBV10-2,TRBJ2-7,TGCGCCAGCAGAGGCAGGTACTACTCCTACGAGCAGTACTTC,CASRGRYYSYEQYF
.,TRBD2,TRBV5-1,TRBJ2-1,TGCGCCAGCAGCGACTTTAGCGGGAGGGCCGACAATGAGCAGTTCTTC,CASSDFSGRADNEQFF
few,TRBD2,TRBV9,TRBJ2-1,TGTGCCAGCAGCGTAGCGGGTAGCGGGACGTTCAGCTACAATGAGCAGTTCTTC,CASSVAGSGTFSYNEQFF
few,.,TRBV16,TRBJ2-3,TGTGCCAGCAGCCAATCGGGGCTAGCAGCAGATACGCAGTATTTT,CASSQSGLAADTQYF
.,TRBD1,TRBV10-3,TRBJ1-6,TGTGCCATCAGGGCCCAGGGGGCGAATTCACCCCTCCACTTT,CAIRAQGANSPLHF
.,.,TRBV5-1,TRBJ1-2,TGCGCCAGCAGCTTGGAGGGGATCGGAGACTATGGCTACACCTTC,CASSLEGIGDYGYTF
.,TRBD1,TRBV7-2,TRBJ2-5,TGTGCCAGCAGCTTAGGAACAGGGGGCTACGGGCAGTACTTC,CASSLGTGGYGQYF
.,.,TRBV20-1,TRBJ2-1,TGCAGTGCTCTCCGGGTTCACTCCTACAATGAGCAGTTCTTC,CSALRVHSYNEQFF
many,.,TRBV20-1,TRBJ2-7,TGCAGTGCTAGCTTTCACTCCTACGAGCAGTACTTC,CSASFHSYEQYF
.,TRBD1,TRBV6-1,TRBJ1-2,TGTGCCAGCAGTGAAGGTGGGACAGGGTATCGGTATGGCTACACCTTC,CASSEGGTGYRYGYTF
.,.,TRBV28,TRBJ2-7,TGTGCCAGCAGTGCCGCACGGATGAGAAACGAGCAGTACTTC,CASSAARMRNEQYF
.,TRBD2,TRBV20-1,TRBJ2-7,TGCAGTGCTAGGAATCCGGGACTACCGACCTACGAGCAGTACTTC,CSARNPGLPTYEQYF
many,.,TRBV27,TRBJ2-3,TGTGCCAGCAGTTTATATCTAGATACGCAGTATTTT,CASSLYLDTQYF
few,TRBD1,TRBV28,TRBJ2-7,TGTGCCAGCAGCTCGGGCGGGCCGGGACAGACTCTCTACGAGCAGTACTTC,CASSSGGPGQTLYEQYF
.,.,TRBV20-1,TRBJ1-5,TGCAGTGCTAGGGGGACGCAGGGAAAGGGTCAGCCCCAGCATTTT,CSARGTQGKGQPQHF
many,TRBD2,TRBV29-1,TRBJ2-5,TGCAGCGTTGAAGATCCCCTAGCGGGAGGTAGAGAGACCCAGTACTTC,CSVEDPLAGGRETQYF